The rows below give T cell receptor beta chains drawn from one sample of a study of CD8 T cells in ankylosing spondylitis. In TCRdb, the 5' RACE reads were re-called with MiXCR into one record per CDR3 protein. The data hold roughly 150,000 distinct CDR3 sequences, with 25% to 35% observed a single time. The source material was synovial fluid, either unsorted or a sorted T cell fraction (not recorded which). These receptor sequences come from a male donor with ankylosing spondylitis. Both conserved end residues are trimmed from each CDR3. Fields, in order: clone size, V gene, J gene, CDR3 protein. Expanded clones get a size class; other rows say once, few or many, or leave the size out.

>few|TRBV18|TRBJ1-2
ASSPRGDRPTYGYT
>-|TRBV10-3|TRBJ2-3
AALGERDGTDTQY
>-|TRBV2|TRBJ2-2
ASSELQDWGTLANTGELF
>few|TRBV5-1|TRBJ2-1
ASSPPGTLDNREF
>many|TRBV29-1|TRBJ1-2
SGPGQGAGGYT
>few|TRBV6-1|TRBJ2-7
ASTGRVYEQY
>few|TRBV20-1|TRBJ1-2
SASDNQDRGFSGYT
>-|TRBV20-1|TRBJ2-6
SASSGPDRSGANVLT
>-|TRBV6-1|TRBJ2-1
ASSEGTSGYNEQF
>-|TRBV20-1|TRBJ2-3
SASIGEITDTQY
>-|TRBV7-2|TRBJ2-7
ASSLLLGGEQY
>few|TRBV11-2|TRBJ1-5
ASSLGRGGAPEWDQPQH
>many|TRBV7-9|TRBJ2-7
ASSSFAGAEQY
>few|TRBV27|TRBJ2-1
ASSLAQHNEQF
>-|TRBV12-3/TRBV12-4|TRBJ2-7
ASRYGTGPGEQY
>few|TRBV14|TRBJ2-1
ASSRQTGEYNEQF
>-|TRBV5-1|TRBJ2-7
ASSSRGGLYEQY
>few|TRBV11-2|TRBJ2-3
ASSLDSGWNTDTQY
>once|TRBV6-1|TRBJ1-5
ASSPGEGGQPQH
>-|TRBV28|TRBJ2-1
ASSLRVNEQF
>-|TRBV12-3/TRBV12-4|TRBJ2-5
ASSLGLAGGTGETQY
>-|TRBV12-3/TRBV12-4|TRBJ2-3
ASSLTSGGSDTQY
>-|TRBV4-2|TRBJ2-6
ASSQVKFGSGANVLT
>-|TRBV29-1|TRBJ2-2
SVDGGSANTGELF
>many|TRBV7-8|TRBJ2-3
ASSPLTTSGGGAQY
>-|TRBV20-1|TRBJ2-5
SVPSRTQETQY
>few|TRBV30|TRBJ2-7
AWSVMGLAASYEQY